The T cell receptor beta chain described here comes from a study of patients and donors after allogeneic stem cell transplantation. The germline gives CDR1 MDHEN, CDR2 SYDVKM. The CDR3 length is 14 residues. Trimming removed 3 bases from V and 9 bases from J; junction bases left unmatched: 9. This clonotype was seen a few times. TCRdb reprocessed the RT-PCR reads with MiXCR, giving one entry per CDR3 protein. The table lists about 90,000 distinct CDR3 sequences, approximately 49% of them singletons. This receptor was identified in a human donor who was either an allogeneic HSCT recipient or a stem cell or donor lymphocyte infusion donor (not recorded which). It is not recorded whose cells these are; they may come from a transplant donor. The chain joins TRBV28 to TRBJ1-2, with 8 bases fitting TRBD1. Sequenced material: blood, either unsorted or a sorted T cell fraction (not recorded which). Written as DNA, the CDR3 is TGTGCCAGCAGTTTGGGGGGGACAGGCGCCAGCTACACCTTC. Amino acids: CASSLGGTGASYTF.